These T cell receptor beta chains were read from a single sample in a study of control samples from healthy donors and cancer patients. Clones were read by immunoSEQ multiplex PCR, and TCRdb kept only the in-frame ones, dropping some. The table lists 150,000 to 200,000 clones, around 90% of them singletons. Sequenced sample: blood. These receptor sequences come from a woman aged 50 to 65 in good health. The CDR3 runs from the conserved cysteine through the conserved F or W. D genes are given only for firm matches. The listing skips clone size in some rows; elsewhere it reads once, few, many or a size class.

>TRBV28|TRBJ1-6|NA|NA
TGTGCCAGCAGTCCCACCGGACAGAGTAATTCACCCCTCCACTTT
CASSPTGQSNSPLHF
>TRBV11-2|TRBJ2-5|NA|TRBD2
TGTGCCAGCAGCTTAGGAGGACTAGCGGGGGCCCAAGAGACCCAGTACTTC
CASSLGGLAGAQETQYF
>TRBV2|TRBJ2-3|NA|TRBD1
TGTGCCAGCATTGCAGGGGGCGCGGATACGCAGTATTTT
CASIAGGADTQYF
>TRBV11-2|TRBJ2-5|NA|TRBD2
TGTGCCAGCAGCTTATTGGCTAGCGGGGGTGAGACCCAGTACTTC
CASSLLASGGETQYF
>TRBV7-2|TRBJ2-3|NA|TRBD2
TGTGCCAGCAGCTTAGCTATGGACGGGAGGGGCACAGATACGCAGTATTTT
CASSLAMDGRGTDTQYF
>TRBV9|TRBJ1-5|NA|NA
TGTGCCAGCAGCGTAGCTGGGCATAGCAATCAGCCCCAGCATTTT
CASSVAGHSNQPQHF
>TRBV6-2/TRBV6-3|TRBJ1-1|NA|NA
TGTGCCAGCAGCCGCCCACGGCCAGGGGCCCTAGTCACTGAAGCTTTCTTT
CASSRPRPGALVTEAFF
>TRBV2|TRBJ1-1|NA|NA
TGTGCCAGCAAGAGCGACCTGAACACTGAAGCTTTCTTT
CASKSDLNTEAFF
>TRBV30|TRBJ2-7|once|TRBD1
TGTGCCTTCGGACAGGGGAGGGCTTACGAGCAGTACTTC
CAFGQGRAYEQYF
>TRBV4-1|TRBJ1-4|NA|TRBD1
TGCGCCAGCAGCCAAGATCTGATGGGCAGGGGGGGAACTAATGAAAAACTGTTTTTT
CASSQDLMGRGGTNEKLFF
>TRBV27|TRBJ2-2|NA|NA
TGTGCCAGCAGTTTATCCGGGTTTGGGGGAGCGAACACCGGGGAGCTGTTTTTT
CASSLSGFGGANTGELFF
>TRBV9|TRBJ1-1|NA|NA
TGTGCCAGCACCAAAGTTCGGTTCTTAAACAGGGAGGGCACTGAAGCTTTCTTT
CASTKVRFLNREGTEAFF
>TRBV18|TRBJ1-2|once|NA
TGTGCCAGCTCACCACCGGGGGGCAGGGATGGCTACACCTTC
CASSPPGGRDGYTF
>TRBV19|TRBJ2-2|NA|TRBD2
TGTGCCAGTAGTCCAAAGCGGGGGGCTAACACCGGGGAGCTGTTTTTT
CASSPKRGANTGELFF
>TRBV19|TRBJ1-5|NA|TRBD1
TGTGCCAGTAGAAGACAGGGAAGCAATCAGCCCCAGCATTTT
CASRRQGSNQPQHF
>TRBV5-1|TRBJ1-1|NA|TRBD1
TGCGCCACCACGACAGGGTCGAACACTGAAGCTTTCTTT
CATTTGSNTEAFF
>TRBV28|TRBJ1-2|NA|NA
TGTGCCAGCAGTTCGACTGGGGAAAACTATGGCTACACCTTC
CASSSTGENYGYTF
>TRBV7-7|TRBJ2-6|NA|TRBD1
TGTGCCAGCAGCCCCGGGACAGGGGTAGCCGGGGCCAACGTCCTGACTTTC
CASSPGTGVAGANVLTF
>TRBV24-1|TRBJ1-2|NA|TRBD1
TGTGCCACCGGATATCCACAGGGGGCGGGCTATGGCTACACCTTC
CATGYPQGAGYGYTF
>TRBV24-1|TRBJ1-2|NA|NA
TGTGCCCCCCTGATTAGGACTAACTATGGCTACACCTTC
CAPLIRTNYGYTF
>TRBV9|TRBJ2-5|NA|TRBD2
TGTGCCAGCAGCGTAGCCAGCGGGAGCAGGGAGACCCAGTACTTC
CASSVASGSRETQYF
>TRBV25-1|TRBJ2-1|NA|NA
TGTGCCAGCAGTGAGACGGGGGCCCTCTCCTACAATGAGCAGTTCTTC
CASSETGALSYNEQFF
>TRBV28|TRBJ1-2|NA|NA
TGTGCCAGCAGTTTATCGTCTAGGCAGGGATATGGCTACACCTTC
CASSLSSRQGYGYTF
>TRBV11-1|TRBJ1-2|NA|NA
TGTGCCAGCAGCCCAGATCTTTTCTTCTCCTATGGCTACACCTTC
CASSPDLFFSYGYTF
>TRBV5-1|TRBJ2-7|NA|NA
TGCGCCAGCAGCTTGGGAGCGGGACAGTCCTACGAGCAGTACTTC
CASSLGAGQSYEQYF
>TRBV19|TRBJ1-5|NA|TRBD1
TGTGCCAGTAGTACCGATGCAGGGGGCTATAGCAATCAGCCCCAGCATTTT
CASSTDAGGYSNQPQHF
>TRBV11-3|TRBJ1-2|NA|NA
TGTGCCAGCAGCTTTTCGTATAGCCCCCGAACGGGCTACACCTTC
CASSFSYSPRTGYTF
>TRBV30|TRBJ2-7|NA|NA
TGTGCCTGGAGTGTACCACTAGTTCGCTACGAGCAGTACTTC
CAWSVPLVRYEQYF
>TRBV19|TRBJ2-2|NA|TRBD1
TGTGCCAGTTCGCGGGGACAGGGGTACACCGGGGAGCTGTTTTTT
CASSRGQGYTGELFF
>TRBV30|TRBJ1-6|NA|TRBD1
TGTGCCTGGACCAGGGACAGACTGTATAATTCACCCCTCCACTTT
CAWTRDRLYNSPLHF
>TRBV12-3/TRBV12-4|TRBJ1-1|NA|NA
TGTGCCAGCAGTTTATCGGTAAATGCTGAAGCTTTCTTT
CASSLSVNAEAFF
>TRBV9|TRBJ1-2|NA|NA
TGTGCCAGCAGCGTCCACGACCGAGGGGCTTTTAACTATGGCTACACCTTC
CASSVHDRGAFNYGYTF
>TRBV9|TRBJ1-1|NA|TRBD1
TGTGCCAGCAGCCTGAACAGGGGAGCCACTGAAGCTTTCTTT
CASSLNRGATEAFF
>TRBV5-5|TRBJ1-6|NA|TRBD1
TGTGCCAGCAGCATAGACAGGGACGTTATTGCTTCACCCCTCCACTTT
CASSIDRDVIASPLHF
>TRBV2|TRBJ1-1|NA|NA
TGTGCCAGCAGTGCGAGAAACACTGAAGCTTTCTTT
CASSARNTEAFF
>TRBV7-7|TRBJ2-2|once|TRBD1
TGTGCTAGCAGCAAGGACAGGGGAGGTAACGGGGAGCTGTTTTTT
CASSKDRGGNGELFF
>TRBV10-3|TRBJ1-4|NA|NA
TGTGCCATCAGGGTTACTAATGAAAAACTGTTTTTT
CAIRVTNEKLFF
>TRBV6-6|TRBJ2-1|NA|NA
TGTGCCAGCAGTTACGAGGGAGGATCCTACAATGAGCAGTTCTTC
CASSYEGGSYNEQFF
>TRBV11-3|TRBJ2-7|NA|NA
TGTGCCAGCAGCTTAGATTCGTCTACCTACGAGCAGTACTTC
CASSLDSSTYEQYF
>TRBV3-1/TRBV3-2|TRBJ1-2|NA|NA
TGTGCCAGCAGCCATTTTGACAAGTTAGGGGACTATGGCTACACCTTC
CASSHFDKLGDYGYTF
>TRBV6-2/TRBV6-3|TRBJ2-2|NA|TRBD2
TGTGCCAGCAGTTACTCGGGTACTAGCGGGAGGGGAAGCACCGGGGAGCTGTTTTTT
CASSYSGTSGRGSTGELFF
>TRBV5-1|TRBJ1-1|NA|NA
TGCGCCAGCATGGCGGGCACTGAAGCTTTCTTT
CASMAGTEAFF
>TRBV7-9|TRBJ1-4|NA|NA
TGTGCCAGCAGCCTCAGGGGAGGCGATGAAAAACTGTTTTTT
CASSLRGGDEKLFF
>TRBV28|TRBJ2-2|NA|TRBD2
TGTGCCAGCAGTTTCTTTAGCGGGAGGGCGAACACCGGGGAGCTGTTTTTT
CASSFFSGRANTGELFF
>TRBV11-1|TRBJ2-7|medium-sized|TRBD1
TGTGCCAGCAGCTTACCGACAGGGTACGAGCAGTACTTC
CASSLPTGYEQYF
>TRBV5-1|TRBJ2-5|NA|TRBD1
TGCGCCAGCAGCTTGCGGACAGGCGGTGGGGAGACCCAGTACTTC
CASSLRTGGGETQYF
>TRBV5-1|TRBJ1-3|NA|NA
TGCGCCAGCAGGTTGGAAACTGGCTCTGGAAACACCATATATTTT
CASRLETGSGNTIYF
>TRBV28|TRBJ2-3|NA|NA
TGTGCCAGCAGTTCCAAAAAAACTCTGGAGGATACGCAGTATTTT
CASSSKKTLEDTQYF
>TRBV6-6|TRBJ1-1|NA|TRBD1
TGTGCCAGCAGCGGACAGGGGTCTGAAGCTTTCTTT
CASSGQGSEAFF
>TRBV29-1|TRBJ1-1|NA|NA
TGCAGCGTGCTGACAGTCTTAGAAGCTTTCTTT
CSVLTVLEAFF
>TRBV2|TRBJ1-4|NA|NA
TGTGCCAGCAGTGTAATACGGCATAATGAAAAACTGTTTTTT
CASSVIRHNEKLFF
>TRBV28|TRBJ1-6|NA|NA
TGTGCCAGCAGTTCCGATTCACCCCTCCACTTT
CASSSDSPLHF
>TRBV5-1|TRBJ1-6|few|TRBD1
TGCGCCAGCAGCCTGCAGGGACAGTATAATTCACCCCTCCACTTT
CASSLQGQYNSPLHF
>TRBV9|TRBJ2-1|NA|NA
TGTGCCAGCAGCGTGGCTGCCTACAATGAGCAGTTCTTC
CASSVAAYNEQFF
>TRBV9|TRBJ1-1|few|NA
TGTGCCAGCAGCGGCCCTCTAGAGGGCAACACTGAAGCTTTCTTT
CASSGPLEGNTEAFF
>TRBV27|TRBJ2-3|NA|NA
TGTGCCAGCAGTTTACTAGCGATCCGTACAGATACGCAGTATTTT
CASSLLAIRTDTQYF
>TRBV24-1|TRBJ1-5|NA|NA
TGTGCCACCAGTGGTTCGGGACGGATCAATCAGCCCCAGCATTTT
CATSGSGRINQPQHF
>TRBV6-2/TRBV6-3|TRBJ2-7|NA|NA
TGTGCCAGCAGCCTCCCCGACTTCGGCTACGAGCAGTACTTC
CASSLPDFGYEQYF
>TRBV5-4|TRBJ2-7|NA|TRBD2
TGTGCCAGCAGCCCCGGGACTAGCGGGATAAGTCCGCCACACGAGCAGTACTTC
CASSPGTSGISPPHEQYF